The subject of this entry is one T cell receptor beta chain. The sample belongs to a study of identical twins. Germline V gene data show CDR1 as DFQATT and CDR2 as SNEGSKA (reference sequence). The junction had 4 bases not matched to a gene; V was cut back by 1 base and J by 1 base. There are 14 residues in the CDR3. TCRdb reprocessed the 5' RACE reads with MiXCR, giving one entry per CDR3 protein. Among hundreds of thousands of distinct CDR3 sequences listed, roughly 6% were seen once. The sequence was collected from a man aged 18-30 years in good health. This chain links TRBV20-1 with TRBJ2-7; 7 positions agree with TRBD1. The sequenced sample was naive T cells sorted from blood. CDR3 bases: TGCAGTGCTAGAGTGGTCAGGGGGTCCTACGAGCAGTACTTC. Translation: CSARVVRGSYEQYF.